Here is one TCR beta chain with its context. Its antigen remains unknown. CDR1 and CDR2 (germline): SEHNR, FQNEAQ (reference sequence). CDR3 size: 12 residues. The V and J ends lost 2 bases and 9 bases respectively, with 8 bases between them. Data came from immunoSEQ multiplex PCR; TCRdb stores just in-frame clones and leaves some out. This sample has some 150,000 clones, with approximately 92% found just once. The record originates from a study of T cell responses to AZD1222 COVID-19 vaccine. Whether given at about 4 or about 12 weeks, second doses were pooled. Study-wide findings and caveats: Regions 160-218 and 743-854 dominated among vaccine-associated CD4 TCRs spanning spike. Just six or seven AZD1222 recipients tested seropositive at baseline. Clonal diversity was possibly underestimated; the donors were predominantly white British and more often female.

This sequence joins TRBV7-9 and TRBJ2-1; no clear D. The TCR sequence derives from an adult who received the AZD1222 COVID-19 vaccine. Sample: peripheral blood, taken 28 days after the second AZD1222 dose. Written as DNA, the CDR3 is TGTGCCAGCAGCTTATCTATGGGTGAGCAGTTCTTC. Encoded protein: CASSLSMGEQFF.